The clone carrying this T cell receptor beta chain has just a few counts. Its matching antigen is unknown. V was pared by 6 bases and J by 9 bases, with 14 bases of the junction left unmatched. Germline V lookup: CDR1 DFQATT, CDR2 SNEGSKA (reference sequence). The CDR3 spans 15 residues. This record belongs to a study of T cell repertoires in cytomegalovirus infection. Study background: Carrying CMV and the relevant HLA type showed in public TCR beta signatures.

Findings of the study overall: The study found HLA-C-restricted CMV-specific TCR beta clonotypes dominating the ex vivo response. Carriers of CMV and the relevant HLA type were discriminated by public TCR beta frequency.

TCRdb used MiXCR to reprocess the reads, holding one entry per CDR3 protein. This sample has approximately 250,000 distinct CDR3 sequences, with roughly 10% found just once. Sequenced: PBMCs. The clonotype originates from a human donor in good health (CMV status not recorded). Some clones in this sample may be carry-over from other donors' samples. The rearrangement joins TRBV20-1 to TRBJ2-3; 11 nucleotides line up with TRBD2. Here the CDR3 DNA reads TGCAGTGCGACGCGTCTAGCGGGGGGAGTACAAACGCAGTATTTT. Residues: CSATRLAGGVQTQYF.